A single T cell receptor beta chain is shown here with its context. Authors' data handling: The assay estimated nucleated cells by amplifying reference gene primers. Profiled with immunoSEQ multiplex PCR; TCRdb holds only in-frame clones, not every one. V, J and clone size derive from that table, while D and trimming were established from the DNA sequence. Altogether over 150,000 clones are present, roughly 80% being singletons, with the ten largest covering less than 15%. This specimen comes from a study of blood T cell repertoires in COVID-19. Study-level background: The United States, Italy and Spain were the sources of the acute and convalescent COVID-19 samples. T cells, B-cell-depleted T cells, or PBMCs supplied cDNA or gDNA.

The specimen was peripheral blood. This clonotype was sampled from a man younger than 30 with active or convalescent COVID-19.

For the CDR3, the DNA is TGTGCCAGCTCACCACCTAGCGGGGGGATGACAGATACGCAGTATTTT. It encodes CASSPPSGGMTDTQYF. This rearrangement joins TRBV18 to TRBJ2-3; 10 bases agree with TRBD2. The CDR3 has 16 amino acids. From germline, CDR1 is KGHSH and CDR2 LQKENI. J was trimmed by 3 bases and V by 0 bases; bases with no gene match: 3. Variable domain in full (rest from reference TRBV18 and TRBJ2-3): NAGVMQNPRHLVRRRGQEARLRCSPMKGHSHVYWYRQLPEEGLKFMVYLQKENIIDESGMPKERFSAEFPKEGPSILRIQQVVRGDSAAYFCASSPPSGGMTDTQYFGPGTRLTVL.